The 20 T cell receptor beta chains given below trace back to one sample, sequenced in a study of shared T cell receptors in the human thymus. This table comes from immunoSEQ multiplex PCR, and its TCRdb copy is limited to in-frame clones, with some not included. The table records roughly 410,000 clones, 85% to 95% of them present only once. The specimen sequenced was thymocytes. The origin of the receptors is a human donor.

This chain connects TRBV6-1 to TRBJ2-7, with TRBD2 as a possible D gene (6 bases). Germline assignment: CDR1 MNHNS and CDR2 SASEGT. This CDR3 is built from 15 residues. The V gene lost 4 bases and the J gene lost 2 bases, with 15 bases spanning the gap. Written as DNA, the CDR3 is TGTGCCAGCAGTGCCCCGGTCGGGGGAACCTACGAGCAGTACTTC. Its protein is CASSAPVGGTYEQYF.

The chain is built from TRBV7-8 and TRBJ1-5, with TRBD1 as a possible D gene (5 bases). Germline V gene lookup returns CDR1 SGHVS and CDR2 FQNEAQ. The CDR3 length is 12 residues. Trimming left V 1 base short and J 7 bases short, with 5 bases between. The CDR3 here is CASSLEGQPQHF. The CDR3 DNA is TGTGCCAGCAGCTTAGAGGGGCAGCCCCAGCATTTT.

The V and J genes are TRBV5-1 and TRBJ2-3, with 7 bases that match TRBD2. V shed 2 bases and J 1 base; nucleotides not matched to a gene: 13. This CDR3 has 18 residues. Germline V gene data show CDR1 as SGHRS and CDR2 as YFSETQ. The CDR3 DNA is TGCGCCAGCAGCTTACGGACTAGTGTCGGTGGGGGCACAGATACGCAGTATTTT. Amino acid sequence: CASSLRTSVGGGTDTQYF.

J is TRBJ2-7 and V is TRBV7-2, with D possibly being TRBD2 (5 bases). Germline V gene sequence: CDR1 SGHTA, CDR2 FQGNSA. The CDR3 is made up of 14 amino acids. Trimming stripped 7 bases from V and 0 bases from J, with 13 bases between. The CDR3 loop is CASTAAAGSYEQYF. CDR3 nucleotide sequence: TGTGCCAGCACCGCGGCGGCGGGCTCCTACGAGCAGTACTTC.

CDR3 nucleotide sequence: TGTGCCAGCAGTTACTCGAATATTAGCGGTTCCTACGAGCAGTACTTC. Residues: CASSYSNISGSYEQYF. The chain carries TRBV6-5 and TRBJ2-7; tentatively, D is TRBD2 (6 bases). CDR1 and CDR2 (germline): MNHEY, SVGAGI. Trimming removed 0 bases from V and 1 base from J, with 13 bases in between. This CDR3 has 16 residues.

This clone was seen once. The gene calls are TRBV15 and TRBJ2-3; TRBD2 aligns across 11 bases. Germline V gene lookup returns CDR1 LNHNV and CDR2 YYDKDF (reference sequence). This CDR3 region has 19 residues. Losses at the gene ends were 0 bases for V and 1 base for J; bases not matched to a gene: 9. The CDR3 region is CATSRDHSTSGEGTDTQYF. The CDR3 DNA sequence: TGTGCCACCAGCAGAGATCATTCGACTAGCGGGGAGGGCACAGATACGCAGTATTTT.

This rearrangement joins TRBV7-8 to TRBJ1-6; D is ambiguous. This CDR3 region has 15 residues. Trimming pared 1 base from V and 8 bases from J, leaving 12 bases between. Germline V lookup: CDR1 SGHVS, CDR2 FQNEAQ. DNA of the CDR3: TGTGCCAGCAGCTTAGGAAGTCCCGGAGATTCACCCCTCCACTTT. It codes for CASSLGSPGDSPLHF.

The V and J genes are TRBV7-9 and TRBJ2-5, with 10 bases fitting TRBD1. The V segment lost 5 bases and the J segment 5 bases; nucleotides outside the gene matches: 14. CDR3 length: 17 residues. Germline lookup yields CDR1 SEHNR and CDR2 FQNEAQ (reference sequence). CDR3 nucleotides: TGTGCCAGCAGCCGACAGCCGGGACAGGGGTGCGGGGAGACCCAGTACTTC. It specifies CASSRQPGQGCGETQYF.

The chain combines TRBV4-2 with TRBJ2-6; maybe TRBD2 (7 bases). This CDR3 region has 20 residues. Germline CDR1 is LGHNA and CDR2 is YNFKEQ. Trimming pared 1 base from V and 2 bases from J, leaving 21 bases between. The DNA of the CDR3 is TGTGCCAGCAGCCAAGCCAAATGGGGGGGGCGCAGGACTGGGGCCAACGTCCTGACTTTC. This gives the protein CASSQAKWGGRRTGANVLTF.

CDR3 nucleotides: TGTGCCAGCAGTCCCTCAACTCGGATAGAGCAGTTCTTC. Translation gives CASSPSTRIEQFF. J is TRBJ2-1 and V is TRBV28; D remains ambiguous. CDR1 and CDR2 (germline): MDHEN, SYDVKM. With 5 bases removed from V and 10 bases from J, the gap between germline ends came to 15 bases. The CDR3 runs 13 residues. The complete variable domain, with remaining parts taken from reference TRBV28 and TRBJ2-1, reads DVKVTQSSRYLVKRTGEKVFLECVQDMDHENMFWYRQDPGLGLRLIYFSYDVKMKEKGDIPEGYSVSREKKERFSLILESASTNQTSMYLCASSPSTRIEQFFGPGTRLTVL.

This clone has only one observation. The CDR3 sequence is CASSLAGGPDTQYF. The CDR3 coding sequence is TGTGCCAGCAGTTTAGCGGGAGGGCCAGATACGCAGTATTTT. V usage is TRBV27 and J usage is TRBJ2-3; 9 bases fit TRBD2. This CDR3 is 14 amino acids long. The J segment lost 4 bases and the V segment lost 2 bases, leaving 1 base of the junction unmatched. CDR1 MNHEY and CDR2 SMNVEV come from the germline V gene (reference sequence).

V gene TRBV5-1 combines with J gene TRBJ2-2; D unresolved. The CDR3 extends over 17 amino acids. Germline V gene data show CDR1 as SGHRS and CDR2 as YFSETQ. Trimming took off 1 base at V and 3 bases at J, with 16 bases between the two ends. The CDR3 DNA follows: TGCGCCAGCAGCTTGTTTTCCAATAACGAGTACACCGGGGAGCTGTTTTTT. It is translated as CASSLFSNNEYTGELFF.

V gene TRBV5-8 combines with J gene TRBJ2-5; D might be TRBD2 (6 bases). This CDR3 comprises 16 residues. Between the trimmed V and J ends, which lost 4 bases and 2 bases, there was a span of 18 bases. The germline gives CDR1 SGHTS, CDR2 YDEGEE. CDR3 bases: TGTGCCAGCAGCCCCGACAAGGGACTGTCACAAGAGACCCAGTACTTC. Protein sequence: CASSPDKGLSQETQYF.

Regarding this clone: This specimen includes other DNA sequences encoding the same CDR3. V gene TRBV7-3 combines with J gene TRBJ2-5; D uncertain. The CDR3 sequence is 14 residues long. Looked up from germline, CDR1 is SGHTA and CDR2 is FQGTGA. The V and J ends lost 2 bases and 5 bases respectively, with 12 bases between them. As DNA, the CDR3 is TGTGCCAGCAGCTTATTTGGAGAGCAGGAGACCCAGTACTTC. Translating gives CASSLFGEQETQYF.

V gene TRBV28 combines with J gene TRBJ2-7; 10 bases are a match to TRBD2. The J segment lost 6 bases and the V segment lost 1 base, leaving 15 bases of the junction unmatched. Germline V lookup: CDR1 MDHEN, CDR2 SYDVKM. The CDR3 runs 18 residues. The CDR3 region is CASSLSGELAGYRSEQYF. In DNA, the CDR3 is TGTGCCAGCAGTTTATCTGGCGAACTAGCGGGGTATCGGAGCGAGCAGTACTTC.

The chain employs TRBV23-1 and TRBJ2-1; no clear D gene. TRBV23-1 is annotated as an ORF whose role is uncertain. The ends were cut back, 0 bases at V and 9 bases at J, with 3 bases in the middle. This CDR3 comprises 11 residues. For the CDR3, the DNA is TGCGCCAGCAGTCAATCAGTTGAGCAGTTCTTC. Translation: CASSQSVEQFF.

As DNA, the CDR3 is TGTGCCAGCAGCCACGGTCGTCGTCAGAACCCCGACGAGCAGTACTTC. Translating it yields CASSHGRRQNPDEQYF. This chain connects TRBV11-2 to TRBJ2-7; D remains ambiguous. The CDR3 runs to 16 residues. V lost 5 bases to trimming and J lost 5 bases, with 22 bases between them. CDR1 is SGHAT and CDR2 is FQNNGV in the germline V gene.

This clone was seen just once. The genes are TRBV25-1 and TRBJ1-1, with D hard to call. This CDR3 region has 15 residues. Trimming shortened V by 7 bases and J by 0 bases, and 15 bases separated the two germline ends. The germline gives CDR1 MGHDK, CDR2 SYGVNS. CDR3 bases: TGTGCCAGCACCCGGGTTAACGGTATGAACACTGAAGCTTTCTTT. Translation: CASTRVNGMNTEAFF.

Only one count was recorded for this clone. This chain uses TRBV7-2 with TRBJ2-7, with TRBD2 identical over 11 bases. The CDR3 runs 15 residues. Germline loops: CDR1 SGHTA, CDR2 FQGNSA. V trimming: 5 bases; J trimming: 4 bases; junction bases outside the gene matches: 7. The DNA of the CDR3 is TGTGCCAGCAGCAACTCTAGCGGGAGGAAATACGAGCAGTACTTC. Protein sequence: CASSNSSGRKYEQYF.

The DNA of the CDR3 is TGTGCCAGTAGTGCTCTGGCCTCAGAGGTAGGGGAAAAACTGTTTTTT. Translation: CASSALASEVGEKLFF. The chain carries TRBV19 and TRBJ1-4; D unresolved. The V gene's germline CDR1 is LNHDA and CDR2 SQIVND (reference sequence). This CDR3 has 16 residues. V was pared by 5 bases and J by 8 bases, with 21 bases between. The full variable domain, its missing parts supplied by reference TRBV19 and TRBJ1-4, is DGGITQSPKYLFRKEGQNVTLSCEQNLNHDAMYWYRQDPGQGLRLIYYSQIVNDFQKGDIAEGYSVSREKKESFPLTVTSAQKNPTAFYLCASSALASEVGEKLFFGSGTQLSVL.